This T cell receptor beta chain was found in a study of shared clonotypes between healthy human individuals. Study-level findings and limits: It was the non-shared clonotypes that had lower generation probabilities than clonotypes shared by all four donors.

This clone was picked up one time. Its antigen is currently unknown. Germline lookup yields CDR1 SGHKS and CDR2 YYEKEE (reference sequence). This CDR3 comprises 16 residues. V shed 4 bases and J shed 0 bases, with 14 bases lying between them. Clones were sequenced by immunoSEQ multiplex PCR, and TCRdb holds only the in-frame ones, with some missing. The data contain approximately 320,000 clones, around 74% of them seen just once; the ten biggest clones take up over 9%. This TCR was recovered from a man aged 25 to 40 in good health. The chain combines TRBV5-5 with TRBJ1-3, with D unresolved. Sequencing was performed on memory CD4+ T cells sorted from blood. Regarding subset: CD45RA-negative fraction. CDR3 in amino acids: CASSPSTPSSGNTIYF. The CDR3 DNA reads TGTGCCAGCAGCCCCTCGACACCATCCTCTGGAAACACCATATATTTT.